The 4 T cell receptor beta chains given below trace back to one sample, sequenced in a study of cytomegalovirus exposure and HLA in healthy donors. This PCR relied on a set of 60 Vbeta primers and 13 Jbeta primers. Here immunoSEQ multiplex PCR was the method, and the copy in TCRdb shows in-frame clones only, minus some. The table lists under 200,000 clones, 75% to 80% of them singletons. Sequences were obtained from PBMCs. Every receptor here comes from a woman in her thirties or forties in good health and CMV-seronegative.

The chain uses TRBV6-6 and TRBJ1-4; D may be TRBD1 (5 bases). This CDR3 is built from 14 residues. Trimming shortened V by 6 bases and J by 8 bases, and 16 bases separated the two germline ends. CDR1 MNHNY and CDR2 SVGAGI come from the germline V gene (reference sequence). In nucleotides, the CDR3 is TGTGCCAGCAGGGGGCACGCAGGGTTGGAAAAACTGTTTTTT. Translated, it gives CASRGHAGLEKLFF.

The chain recombines TRBV5-1 with TRBJ1-5; D not certain. This CDR3 has 14 residues. Trimming pared 0 bases from V and 5 bases from J, leaving 9 bases between. Germline CDR1 is SGHRS and CDR2 is YFSETQ. The CDR3 DNA follows: TGCGCCAGCAGCTTGGGCGCTGGTGATCAGCCCCAGCATTTT. Protein: CASSLGAGDQPQHF.

Only a few counts were recorded for this clone. The J gene is TRBJ2-1, the V gene TRBV11-2; a weak D match, TRBD1 (6 bases). The CDR3 is 19 residues long. The germline gives CDR1 SGHAT, CDR2 FQNNGV. V lost 5 bases to trimming and J lost 5 bases, with 28 bases between them. CDR3 protein: CASSPRGGGRKGKNNEQFF. CDR3 DNA sequence: TGTGCCAGCAGCCCCCGAGGGGGTGGTAGGAAGGGGAAGAACAATGAGCAGTTCTTC. Full variable domain (remainder filled in from reference TRBV11-2 and TRBJ2-1): EAGVAQSPRYKIIEKRQSVAFWCNPISGHATLYWYQQILGQGPKLLIQFQNNGVVDDSQLPKDRFSAERLKGVDSTLKIQPAKLEDSAVYLCASSPRGGGRKGKNNEQFFGPGTRLTVL.

The rearrangement joins TRBV4-2 to TRBJ2-1, with D hard to call. This CDR3 has 16 residues. Trimming pared 4 bases from V and 2 bases from J, leaving 15 bases between. From germline, CDR1 is LGHNA and CDR2 YNFKEQ. The CDR3 is CASSPNPGRTYNEQFF. The CDR3 bases are TGTGCCAGCAGCCCGAACCCAGGCAGAACCTACAATGAGCAGTTCTTC.